This T cell receptor beta chain was observed in a study of blood T cell repertoires in COVID-19. Turning to the study itself: Samples came from the United States, Italy and Spain, spanning acute and convalescent COVID-19.

Seattle patient enrollment occurred during active infection, with longitudinal follow-up thereafter. Germline V gene sequence: CDR1 SGHAT, CDR2 FQNNGV. V lost 3 bases, J lost 4 bases, and 9 bases stayed unmatched. The length of the CDR3 is 16 residues. This clone has just one count. In the original workflow: Amplifying reference gene primers gave estimates of nucleated cell counts. Profiled with immunoSEQ multiplex PCR; TCRdb holds only in-frame clones, not every one. V and J calls and clone size come straight from that table; D and trimming were deduced from the DNA. The data contain about 240,000 clones, 70% to 90% of them singletons.

This chain uses TRBV11-2 with TRBJ2-1, with 7 nucleotides matching TRBD2. The sequence was obtained from a woman aged 45-59 years with COVID-19, enrolled during active disease. The sample taken for sequencing was peripheral blood. The CDR3 spells CASSFEVGGYYNEQFF. CDR3 DNA sequence: TGTGCCAGCAGCTTTGAGGTGGGAGGGTATTACAATGAGCAGTTCTTC.